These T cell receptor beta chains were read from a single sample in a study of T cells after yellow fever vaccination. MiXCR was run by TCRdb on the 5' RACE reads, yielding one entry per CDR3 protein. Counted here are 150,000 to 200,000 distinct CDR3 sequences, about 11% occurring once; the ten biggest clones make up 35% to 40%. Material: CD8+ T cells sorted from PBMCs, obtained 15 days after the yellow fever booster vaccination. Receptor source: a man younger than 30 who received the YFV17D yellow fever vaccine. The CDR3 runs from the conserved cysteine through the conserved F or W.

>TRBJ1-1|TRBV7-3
CASSYNPTATEAFF
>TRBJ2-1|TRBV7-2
CASSLVRTEQFF
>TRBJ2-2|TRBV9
CASSATSGGGTGELFF
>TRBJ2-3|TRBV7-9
CASSLFPPSHTDTQYF
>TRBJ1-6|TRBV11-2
CASSRLRPGFGDSPLHF
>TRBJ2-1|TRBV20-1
CSATKSGTSGGLYNEQFF
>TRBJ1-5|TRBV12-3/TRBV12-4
CASSPGGGPLYSHF
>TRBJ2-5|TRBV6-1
CASSARPYLQGLIGETQYF
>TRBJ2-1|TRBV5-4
CASNRGEYNEQFF
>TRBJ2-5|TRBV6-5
CASSYSPGRSEETQYF
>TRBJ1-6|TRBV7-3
CASSDRANSPLHF
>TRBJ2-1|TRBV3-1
CASIPGGGNEQFF
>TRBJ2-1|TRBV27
CASSLTLDNEQFF
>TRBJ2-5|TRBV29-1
CSVHRAAITQETQYF
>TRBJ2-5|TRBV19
CASRDITVGETQYF
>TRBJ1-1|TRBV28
CASSLGVGRAFF
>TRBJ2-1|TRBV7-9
CASTGASYNEQFF
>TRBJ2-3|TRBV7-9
CASKLDRSTDTQYF
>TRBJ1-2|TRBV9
CASSVDRGGYGYTF
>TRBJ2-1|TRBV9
CASSLGGWNEQFF
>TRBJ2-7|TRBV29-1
CSVGGDSYEQYF
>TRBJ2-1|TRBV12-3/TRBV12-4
CASSPAGTRNEQFF
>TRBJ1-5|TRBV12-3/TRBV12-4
CASSPVLGSNQPQHF
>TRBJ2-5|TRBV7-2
CASSPSSWAYQETQYF
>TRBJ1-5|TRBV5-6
CASSFGTNQPQHF
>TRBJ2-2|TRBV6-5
CASSYSNSGSGELFF
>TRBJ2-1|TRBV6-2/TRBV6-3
CASSYSGEQFF
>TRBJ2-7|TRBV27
CASSLGGGSTYEQYF
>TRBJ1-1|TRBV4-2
CASSQEWGRTEAFF
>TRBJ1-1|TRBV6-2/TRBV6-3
CASSYSGGRLNTEAFF
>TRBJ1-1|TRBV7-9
CASSLWPNTEAFF
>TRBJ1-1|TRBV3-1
CASSQLLGGPEAFF
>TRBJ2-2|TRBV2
CAATPRWAGGTGELFF
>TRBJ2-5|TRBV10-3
CATDRGFGETQYF
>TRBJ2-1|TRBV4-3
CASSQVVGRGQREQFF
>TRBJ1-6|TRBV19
CASTPGQGASPLHF
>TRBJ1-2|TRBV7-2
CASSSPPDGYGYTF
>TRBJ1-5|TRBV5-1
CASSLGELPNQPQHF
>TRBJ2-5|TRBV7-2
CASSLDQETQYF
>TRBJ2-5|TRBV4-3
CASSKSPRVGYQETQYF
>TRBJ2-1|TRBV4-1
CASSQGQGPDEQFF
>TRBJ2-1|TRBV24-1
CATSVASGIEQFF
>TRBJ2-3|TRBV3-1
CASSLSGELAGGQGTQYF
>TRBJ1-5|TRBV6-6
CASSAGGPQHF
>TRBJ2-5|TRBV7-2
CASSQQRAPEETQYF
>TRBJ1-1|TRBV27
CASRGPAEAFF
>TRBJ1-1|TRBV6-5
CASSYSSVTEAFF
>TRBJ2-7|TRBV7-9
CASSPPVGDRGTYEQYF
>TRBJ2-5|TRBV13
CASSLEAGQQTQYF
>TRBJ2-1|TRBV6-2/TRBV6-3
CASAMSSYNEQFF
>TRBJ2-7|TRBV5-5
CASSPWQGDSYEQYF
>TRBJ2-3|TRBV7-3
CASSPLPGGTDTQYF
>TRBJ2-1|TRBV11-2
CASSWTSENNEQFF
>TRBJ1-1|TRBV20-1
CSARRSAMNTEAFF
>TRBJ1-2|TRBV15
CATSRGATLRRSYTF
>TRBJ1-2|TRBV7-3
CASSSAPGNGYTF
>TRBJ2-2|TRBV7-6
CASSWGRNTGELFF